This T cell receptor (beta chain) was obtained from a study of cytomegalovirus exposure and HLA in healthy donors. Findings of the study overall: For most subjects, TCR beta sequences were reported to predict HLA-A and HLA-B alleles with accuracy. V- and J-gene trimming of TCR beta was linked (in a later analysis) to a missense DCLRE1C variant. An apparent linkage of common viral pathogens to several of the most significant clusters emerged in a later analysis.

CDR1 MDHEN and CDR2 SYDVKM come from the germline V gene. The CDR3 extends over 15 amino acids. V was pared by 11 bases and J by 3 bases, with 14 bases of the junction left unmatched. About this clone: Its antigen is unknown.

PCR involved 60 Vbeta and 13 Jbeta primers. Original methodology: Roughly 81 million unique TCR beta chains, 10 million to 14 million shared, were counted in a later analysis. Using immunoSEQ multiplex PCR, the repertoire was profiled, and TCRdb retains in-frame clones only, with some absent. Clonal size and the V and J genes are those of that table, whereas D and trimming came from the DNA. The sample lists about 65,000 clones, 70% to 85% occurring once. The sample taken for sequencing was PBMCs. This clonotype was obtained from a girl aged 5 to 17 in good health and CMV-seropositive. The gene calls are TRBV28 and TRBJ1-2; 8 bases line up with TRBD1. Here the CDR3 reads CALGGGRGLYYGYTF. As DNA, the CDR3 is TGTGCCCTTGGGGGGGGCAGGGGGCTTTACTATGGCTACACCTTC.